The sequence of this TCR beta chain was determined in a study of T cell repertoires in cytomegalovirus infection. Deletions cut 4 bases from V and 5 bases from J, with 15 bases between. This CDR3 has 15 residues. CDR1 SGHTA and CDR2 FQGNSA come from the germline V gene. General observations from the study: It was HLA-C-restricted CMV-specific TCR beta clonotypes that dominated the response ex vivo.

Each CDR3 protein gets one entry after TCRdb re-called the reads with MiXCR. In the table there are about 480,000 distinct CDR3 sequences, more than 30% of which are singletons. This clonotype occurred a few times. Antigen specificity is unknown. The sample in question was cultured PBMCs, obtained from culture after CMV antigen stimulation. The V call is TRBV7-2, the J call TRBJ2-1; D is unresolved. The source is a human donor in good health (CMV status not recorded). Some clones in this sample may be carry-over from other donors' samples. Here the CDR3 DNA reads TGTGCCAGCAGCTCCCGCGTAGGTCGGGACAATGAGCAGTTCTTC. The encoded protein is CASSSRVGRDNEQFF.